Each of the 20 T cell receptor beta chains below was sequenced from the same sample in a study of blood T cell repertoires in COVID-19. TCRdb keeps only in-frame clones here, not all; method: immunoSEQ multiplex PCR. This table has about 83,000 clones, approximately 86% appearing once. What was sequenced was peripheral blood. These receptors were obtained from a woman of 80 years or more in a cohort sampled during active or convalescent COVID-19.

The V call is TRBV19, the J call TRBJ2-4, with D possibly being TRBD2 (5 bases). V lost 1 base and J 0 bases, leaving 7 bases between the germline ends. Germline V CDR1 and CDR2: LNHDA, SQIVND (reference sequence). This CDR3 region has 15 residues. CDR3 nucleotides: TGTGCCAGTAGTATAGGAGGACTAGCCAAAAACATTCAGTACTTC. This codes for CASSIGGLAKNIQYF.

The chain is built from TRBV19 and TRBJ1-1, with 8 nucleotides matching TRBD1. The CDR3 runs 15 residues. After removal of 4 bases from V and 2 bases from J, the junction contained 6 bases not matched to a gene. Germline V lookup: CDR1 LNHDA, CDR2 SQIVND (reference sequence). The CDR3 sequence: CASSTQGASNTEAFF. CDR3 sequence (DNA): TGTGCCAGTAGTACCCAGGGGGCCTCAAACACTGAAGCTTTCTTT.

J is TRBJ2-2 and V is TRBV6-5, with D maybe TRBD1 (5 bases). Trimming left V 7 bases short and J 1 base short, with 7 bases between. CDR1 is MNHEY, CDR2 SVGAGI, per germline. The CDR3 is made up of 13 amino acids. The CDR3 is CASKGQNTGELFF. As DNA, the CDR3 is TGTGCCAGCAAGGGGCAGAACACCGGGGAGCTGTTTTTT.

The V and J genes are TRBV2 and TRBJ1-2; D perhaps matches TRBD1 (6 bases). The germline V gene has CDR1 SNHLY and CDR2 FYNNEI. CDR3 length: 16 residues. The ends were cut back, 8 bases at V and 5 bases at J, with 24 bases in the middle. For the CDR3, the DNA is TGTGCCAGCGTTCAGGGGAATGTGAACCCCGGGTATGGCTACACCTTC. Its translation: CASVQGNVNPGYGYTF. Supplemented by reference TRBV2 and TRBJ1-2, the full variable domain reads EPEVTQTPSHQVTQMGQEVILRCVPISNHLYFYWYRQILGQKVEFLVSFYNNEISEKSEIFDDQFSVERPDGSNFTLKIRSTKLEDSAMYFCASVQGNVNPGYGYTFGSGTRLTVV.

The genes are TRBV5-1 and TRBJ2-2; TRBD2 agrees at 8 bases. The CDR3 contains 15 residues. V trimming: 5 bases; J trimming: 0 bases; junction bases outside the gene matches: 3. Germline CDR1 is SGHRS and CDR2 is YFSETQ. CDR3 in DNA: TGCGCCAGCAGATCACTAGCGGCGAACACCGGGGAGCTGTTTTTT. It specifies CASRSLAANTGELFF. The entire variable domain, with the rest obtained from reference TRBV5-1 and TRBJ2-2, is as follows: KAGVTQTPRYLIKTRGQQVTLSCSPISGHRSVSWYQQTPGQGLQFLFEYFSETQRNKGNFPGRFSGRQFSNSRSEMNVSTLELGDSALYLCASRSLAANTGELFFGEGSRLTVL.

Regarding this clone: Relative to the germline gene, one junction end is altered; a read error may explain this. This rearrangement joins TRBV13 to TRBJ1-3, with 7 bases identical to TRBD1. The CDR3 totals 17 residues. CDR1 PRHDT and CDR2 FYEKMQ come from the germline V gene (reference sequence). The CDR3 nucleotides read TGTGCCAACAGCCCCCGACAGGGAACCGTCTCTGGAAACACCATATATTTT. It encodes CANSPRQGTVSGNTIYF.

The chain has TRBV30 and TRBJ1-4; D is possibly TRBD1 (5 bases). Trimming cost V 1 base and J 7 bases, with 16 bases left between them. The CDR3 runs 15 residues. Germline values: CDR1 GTSNPN, CDR2 SVGIG (reference sequence). The CDR3, as DNA: TGTGCCTGGAGTGCTCCGGGACTCCGGGGTGAAAAACTGTTTTTT. Amino acids: CAWSAPGLRGEKLFF.

This sequence joins TRBV2 and TRBJ1-5; D might be TRBD1 (6 bases). The CDR3 spans 16 residues. Trimming removed 4 bases from V and 2 bases from J, with 15 bases in between. The V gene's germline CDR1 is SNHLY and CDR2 FYNNEI. The CDR3 DNA follows: TGTGCCAGCAGTGCGGGGGGGGCCGGGGGCAATCAGCCCCAGCATTTT. Translation: CASSAGGAGGNQPQHF.

The chain recombines TRBV5-1 with TRBJ1-5, with D maybe TRBD1 (5 bases). The ends were cut back, 0 bases at V and 4 bases at J, with 11 bases in the middle. Germline assignment: CDR1 SGHRS and CDR2 YFSETQ. This CDR3 contains 15 residues. CDR3 protein: CASSLEGYWNQPQHF. The CDR3 bases are TGCGCCAGCAGCTTGGAGGGGTATTGGAATCAGCCCCAGCATTTT.

In regard to this clone: The sample carries other DNA sequences with the same CDR3. This CDR3 is CASSPPAGGTYNEQFF. CDR3 in DNA: TGTGCCAGCTCACCTCCGGCGGGAGGGACCTACAATGAGCAGTTCTTC. The chain combines TRBV18 with TRBJ2-1, with 9 bases aligning to TRBD2. This CDR3 contains 16 residues. Germline-derived CDR1 and CDR2 are KGHSH and LQKENI. The trim removed 3 bases at V and 2 bases at J, leaving 5 bases unmatched.

Details on this clone: The same CDR3 also results from other DNA sequences found in this sample. V gene TRBV19 combines with J gene TRBJ1-2; 10 bases map to TRBD1. V lost 4 bases, J lost 2 bases, and 4 bases stayed unmatched. Germline CDR1 and CDR2: LNHDA and SQIVND (reference sequence). This CDR3 spans 15 amino acids. This chain's CDR3 is CASSTRDRGNYGYTF. CDR3 DNA: TGTGCCAGTAGTACCCGGGACAGGGGCAACTATGGCTACACCTTC.

J is TRBJ2-7 and V is TRBV7-9; 8 positions agree with TRBD2. The CDR3 is 15 amino acids. Germline V gene lookup returns CDR1 SEHNR and CDR2 FQNEAQ (reference sequence). V shed 5 bases, J shed 6 bases, and the junction held 12 bases outside the gene matches. DNA for the CDR3: TGTGCCAGCAGCCAGGTAGGAGCGGGGGCGGTCGAGCAGTACGTC. Protein product: CASSQVGAGAVEQYV.

The rearrangement uses TRBV30 and TRBJ1-2; D gene unclear. Germline CDR1 reads GTSNPN; CDR2 reads SVGIG (reference sequence). Between the trimmed V and J ends, which lost 2 bases and 6 bases, there was a span of 7 bases. The CDR3 consists of 11 residues. DNA for the CDR3: TGTGCCTGGAGTACAGCTGATGGCTACACCTTC. This encodes CAWSTADGYTF.

This clone showed up just a few times. This chain joins TRBV28 and TRBJ1-1; tentatively, D is TRBD1 (5 bases). CDR3 length: 15 amino acids. V shed 2 bases and J shed 4 bases, with 14 bases lying between them. CDR1 MDHEN and CDR2 SYDVKM come from the germline V gene. CDR3 DNA sequence: TGTGCCAGCAGTTTAGGGGTCAGGGTTACCACTGAAGCTTTCTTT. Translation: CASSLGVRVTTEAFF.

This rearrangement joins TRBV7-9 to TRBJ2-1, with TRBD1 matching over 9 bases. The germline CDR1 and CDR2 sequences are SEHNR and FQNEAQ (reference sequence). The J segment lost 12 bases and the V segment lost 1 base, leaving 7 bases of the junction unmatched. The CDR3 totals 14 residues. The CDR3 sequence: CASSLGTGVDRQFF. The CDR3 nucleotides read TGTGCCAGCAGCTTAGGGACAGGGGTCGATCGGCAGTTCTTC.

The J gene is TRBJ2-5, the V gene TRBV5-1; 13 positions agree with TRBD2. This CDR3 is built from 15 residues. CDR1 and CDR2 (germline): SGHRS, YFSETQ. The V gene end was trimmed by 1 base and the J gene end by 5 bases; junction bases not matched to a gene: 2. As DNA, the CDR3 is TGCGCCAGCAGCTTGTGGACTAGCGGGAGCGAGACCCAGTACTTC. This codes for CASSLWTSGSETQYF.

This chain uses TRBV5-1 with TRBJ2-5; unclear D gene. The V gene lost 0 bases and the J gene lost 4 bases, with 16 bases spanning the gap. The CDR3 is 16 amino acids. Germline CDR1 reads SGHRS; CDR2 reads YFSETQ. CDR3 residues: CASSLESQVIGETQYF. The CDR3 nucleotides read TGCGCCAGCAGCTTGGAAAGCCAGGTGATAGGAGAGACCCAGTACTTC.

The chain employs TRBV5-6 and TRBJ1-1; D perhaps matches TRBD1 (6 bases). Trimming removed 4 bases from V and 7 bases from J, with 20 bases in between. CDR3 length equals 15 residues. Germline CDR1 is SGHDT and CDR2 is YYEEEE. The CDR3 here is CASSTLRTVTHEAFF. The CDR3 region has the DNA TGTGCCAGCAGCACGCTCCGGACAGTTACCCATGAAGCTTTCTTT.

The chain employs TRBV28 and TRBJ1-3; no clear D. Germline V gene sequence: CDR1 MDHEN, CDR2 SYDVKM. The CDR3 loop spans 15 amino acids. With 6 bases removed from V and 0 bases from J, the gap between germline ends came to 12 bases. As DNA, the CDR3 is TGTGCCAGCAGCCGGAGGGCAGCCTCTGGAAACACCATATATTTT. Translating gives CASSRRAASGNTIYF.

The chain carries TRBV5-5 and TRBJ2-7; D is perhaps TRBD2 (6 bases). Trimming removed 4 bases from V and 0 bases from J, with 14 bases in between. The length of the CDR3 is 15 residues. Germline-derived CDR1 and CDR2 are SGHKS and YYEKEE (reference sequence). CDR3 sequence reads: CASSGGTALSYEQYF. The CDR3 region has the DNA TGTGCCAGCAGCGGGGGGACGGCTCTCTCCTACGAGCAGTACTTC. The variable domain in full, completed from reference TRBV5-5 and TRBJ2-7, reads DAGVTQSPTHLIKTRGQQVTLRCSPISGHKSVSWYQQVLGQGPQFIFQYYEKEERGRGNFPDRFSARQFPNYSSELNVNALLLGDSALYLCASSGGTALSYEQYFGPGTRLTVT.